This T cell receptor beta chain was recorded in a study of T cells in Graves' hyperthyroidism and ophthalmopathy. Trimming pared 3 bases from V and 7 bases from J, leaving 16 bases between. The CDR3 has 15 residues. Germline lookup yields CDR1 SEHNR and CDR2 FQNEAQ (reference sequence). This clonotype was picked up many times. TCR beta CDR3 region amplification was performed from RNA transcripts. The TCR CDR3 was amplified in a first-round RT-PCR using the HTBI primer set. Via MiXCR, TCRdb re-called the multiplex PCR reads, giving one row per CDR3 protein. This table has under 350,000 distinct CDR3 sequences, 21% appearing once.

This receptor was obtained from a woman aged 45 to 65 with Graves' hyperthyroidism. The V gene is TRBV7-9, the J gene TRBJ2-1; D is ambiguous. The sequencing input was blood. The CDR3 is CASSFALDTGNEQFF. In DNA form, the CDR3 reads TGTGCCAGCAGCTTCGCGTTAGACACTGGGAATGAGCAGTTCTTC.